In this sample, the clone carrying this T cell receptor beta chain is large (0.1 to 1%). The target antigen is unknown. The sample originates from a study of immune heterogeneity within non-small cell lung tumors. Looking at the study overall: Of all tumors, a few turned out to be squamous cell carcinomas, 10 were non-squamous carcinomas and 1 was not otherwise specified.

Whole-study findings and limits: Significant yet moderate, the positive correlation between local T-cell clonality and local tumor mutational burden reached an R of approximately 0.32.

Template came from bulk tumor genomic DNA, at about 650 ng per sample. Several biopsies were collected from each primary tumor during surgery. They were spaced as far apart as possible within the tumor mass. Patients went through curative surgery, and their non-small cell lung cancer was untreated and newly diagnosed. TCR beta CDR3 was amplified by multiplex PCR, first round around 10 cycles, 32 V and 13 J primers. Using its own MiXCR run on the multiplex PCR reads, TCRdb lists one record per CDR3 protein. The table includes a few thousand distinct CDR3 sequences, about 24% detected once. The CDR3 has 10 amino acids. V gave up 3 bases and J gave up 7 bases, with 6 bases separating them. CDR1 and CDR2 (germline): DFQATT, SNEGSKA (reference sequence).

This receptor was taken from a man aged 60 to 75 with non-small cell lung cancer. Sequenced input: lung tumor tissue. The chain couples TRBV20-1 to TRBJ1-2; no reliable D call. CDR3 bases: TGCAGTGCTAGTTGGGGTGGCTACACCTTC. Protein sequence: CSASWGGYTF.